Presented here are 26 T cell receptor beta chains from one specimen sequenced in a study of shared clonotypes between healthy human individuals. The data were produced by immunoSEQ multiplex PCR, yet TCRdb's version contains in-frame clones alone and is incomplete. Of about 1 million clones in the sample, around 76% are singletons; the top ten hold about 1.5%. The material sequenced was memory CD4+ T cells sorted from blood. Regarding subset: CD45RA-negative fraction. The receptor set was obtained from a man aged 18 to 30 in good health.

This clone was detected only a few times. Other DNA sequences in this specimen translate into the identical CDR3. This rearrangement joins TRBV2 to TRBJ1-5; 7 positions match TRBD1. Germline CDR1 is SNHLY and CDR2 is FYNNEI. The ends lost 7 bases at V and 3 bases at J; junction bases unmatched: 6. The CDR3 sequence is 14 residues long. DNA of the CDR3: TGTGCCAGCAATAGGGGGACAGTCAATCAGCCCCAGCATTTT. Translation gives CASNRGTVNQPQHF.

This clone was observed a few times. V gene TRBV27 combines with J gene TRBJ2-7; maybe TRBD1 (5 bases). The germline V gene has CDR1 MNHEY and CDR2 SMNVEV (reference sequence). Between the trimmed V and J ends, which lost 5 bases and 2 bases, there was a span of 13 bases. The CDR3 is 14 residues long. CDR3 sequence reads: CASSIQGRTYEQYF. The CDR3 DNA is TGTGCCAGCAGTATCCAGGGAAGGACCTACGAGCAGTACTTC.

V usage is TRBV19 and J usage is TRBJ2-3, with TRBD2 matching over 14 bases. V lost 3 bases to trimming and J lost 1 base; unmatched junction nucleotides: 3. Germline lookup yields CDR1 LNHDA and CDR2 SQIVND (reference sequence). The length of the CDR3 is 17 residues. The CDR3 DNA follows: TGTGCCAGTAGTATCCCGGGACTAGCGGGGGGCACAGATACGCAGTATTTT. Its protein product is CASSIPGLAGGTDTQYF. The full variable domain, rest sourced from reference TRBV19 and TRBJ2-3, is DGGITQSPKYLFRKEGQNVTLSCEQNLNHDAMYWYRQDPGQGLRLIYYSQIVNDFQKGDIAEGYSVSREKKESFPLTVTSAQKNPTAFYLCASSIPGLAGGTDTQYFGPGTRLTVL.

This chain joins TRBV6-5 and TRBJ2-7, with 9 bases lining up with TRBD1. The CDR3 spans 15 residues. V gave up 6 bases and J gave up 4 bases; unmatched junction bases: 10. From germline, CDR1 is MNHEY and CDR2 SVGAGI. CDR3 bases: TGTGCCAGCAGGAACCAGGACAGGGGCTTATACGAGCAGTACTTC. Its translation is CASRNQDRGLYEQYF.

The chain employs TRBV21-1 and TRBJ2-2; TRBD2 is the table's D call, not checked against the DNA. TRBV21-1 is shown as a pseudogene. The CDR3 is made up of 14 amino acids. The CDR3 sequence: CASRTSGNTGELFF. CDR3 bases: TGTGCCAGCAGGACTAGCGGAAACACCGGGGAGCTGTTTTTT.

The chain carries TRBV19 and TRBJ1-4; perhaps TRBD1 as D (5 bases). The germline CDR1 and CDR2 sequences are LNHDA and SQIVND (reference sequence). V was pared by 4 bases and J by 4 bases, with 16 bases between. The length of the CDR3 is 16 residues. The CDR3 is CASSTPPGTDNEKLFF. Here the CDR3 DNA reads TGTGCCAGTAGTACACCTCCCGGGACGGATAATGAAAAACTGTTTTTT.

The chain carries TRBV10-2 and TRBJ1-1; TRBD1 matches 8 bases. Per germline, CDR1 WSHSY and CDR2 SAAADI. Trimming cost V 2 bases and J 4 bases; bases outside gene matches: 0. CDR3 length: 13 amino acids. Written as DNA, the CDR3 is TGCGCCAGCAGTGAGACAGGGGGCACTGAAGCTTTCTTT. Its protein product is CASSETGGTEAFF.

The genes are TRBV10-1 and TRBJ1-1, with no clear D. The length of the CDR3 is 14 residues. The V gene's germline CDR1 is WNHNN and CDR2 SYGVQD (reference sequence). V was pared by 5 bases and J by 2 bases, with 12 bases between. The CDR3 spells CASSSKQKNTEAFF. CDR3 DNA: TGCGCCAGCAGTTCGAAACAGAAAAACACTGAAGCTTTCTTT.

This clone showed up just a few times. The chain combines TRBV19 with TRBJ1-2; possibly TRBD1 for D (5 bases). V lost 6 bases and J lost 8, with 13 bases in between. Germline assignment: CDR1 LNHDA and CDR2 SQIVND (reference sequence). This CDR3 is built from 12 residues. As DNA, the CDR3 is TGTGCCAGTAGAACCCCAGGGTGGGGCTACACCTTC. This translates into CASRTPGWGYTF.

In this sample, this clone turned up once. The chain has TRBV7-9 and TRBJ2-5; 8 bases match TRBD1. Germline trimming cut 5 bases from V and 3 bases from J; bases unmatched to any gene: 8. The CDR3 has 15 amino acids. CDR1 is SEHNR, CDR2 FQNEAQ, per germline (reference sequence). In DNA, the CDR3 is TGTGCCAGCAGCCCCGGGACAGGATCAAAAGAGACCCAGTACTTC. Its protein product is CASSPGTGSKETQYF.

The chain is built from TRBV5-1 and TRBJ2-3; 13 bases agree with TRBD2. CDR3 size: 16 residues. CDR1 SGHRS and CDR2 YFSETQ come from the germline V gene. The V gene end was trimmed by 4 bases and the J gene end by 4 bases; junction bases not matched to a gene: 6. The CDR3 reads CASSQRTSGGADTQYF. In DNA, the CDR3 is TGCGCCAGCAGCCAACGAACTAGCGGGGGGGCAGATACGCAGTATTTT.

The chain links TRBV6-1 to TRBJ1-5; D is perhaps TRBD1 (5 bases). Per germline, CDR1 MNHNS and CDR2 SASEGT. This CDR3 is 13 amino acids long. Trimming pared 9 bases from V and 4 bases from J, leaving 13 bases between. CDR3 loop: CASEAGLNQPQHF. CDR3 DNA: TGTGCCAGTGAGGCGGGGCTGAATCAGCCCCAGCATTTT.

This clone appeared once. The chain combines TRBV14 with TRBJ2-3; perhaps TRBD2 as D (6 bases). The V end lost 0 bases, the J end lost 2 bases, and 12 bases lay between the germline ends. This CDR3 has 16 amino acids. Germline CDR1 SGHDN, CDR2 FVKESK. The CDR3 nucleotides are TGTGCCAGCAGCCAAGATGTTGGACTATACACAGATACGCAGTATTTT. Translated: CASSQDVGLYTDTQYF.

The chain joins TRBV7-2 to TRBJ2-7; 7 bases are a match to TRBD1. Germline V lookup: CDR1 SGHTA, CDR2 FQGNSA. V shed 5 bases and J 3 bases; nucleotides not matched to a gene: 4. The CDR3 covers 13 residues. CDR3 sequence (DNA): TGTGCCAGCAGCAAGGGACAGTTCTACGAGCAGTACTTC. Translated, it gives CASSKGQFYEQYF.

V gene TRBV2 combines with J gene TRBJ1-1; D is undetermined. Trimming removed 3 bases from V and 0 bases from J, with 14 bases in between. The germline V gene encodes CDR1 SNHLY and CDR2 FYNNEI. CDR3 length: 16 amino acids. CDR3 amino acids: CASSDRASPLNTEAFF. CDR3 nucleotide sequence: TGTGCCAGCAGTGACCGGGCCAGCCCCTTGAACACTGAAGCTTTCTTT.

The chain has TRBV6-6 and TRBJ2-5; D possibly corresponds to TRBD2 (5 bases). Germline V gives CDR1 MNHNY, CDR2 SVGAGI (reference sequence). The CDR3 sequence is 13 residues long. With 6 bases removed from V and 7 bases from J, the gap between germline ends came to 15 bases. The CDR3 spells CASRSEVAGTQYF. Here the CDR3 DNA reads TGTGCCAGCAGATCGGAGGTTGCTGGGACCCAGTACTTC.

The J gene is TRBJ2-5, the V gene TRBV7-9; D is undetermined. Trimming took off 1 base at V and 1 base at J, with 13 bases between the two ends. This CDR3 is 16 amino acids long. From germline, CDR1 is SEHNR and CDR2 FQNEAQ (reference sequence). CDR3 residues: CASSLGLIPPQETQYF. In nucleotides, the CDR3 is TGTGCCAGCAGCTTAGGCTTAATCCCCCCCCAAGAGACCCAGTACTTC.

The V call is TRBV10-2, the J call TRBJ1-2, with D perhaps TRBD1 (5 bases). In germline, CDR1 is WSHSY, CDR2 SAAADI. This CDR3 has 17 amino acids. The V gene lost 0 bases and the J gene lost 7 bases, with 21 bases spanning the gap. The CDR3 DNA is TGCGCCAGCAGTGAGTCTACTGGGGGATTAAAGGTCCGTGGCTACACCTTC. This sequence encodes CASSESTGGLKVRGYTF.

The chain combines TRBV29-1 with TRBJ2-3; tentatively, D is TRBD2 (6 bases). The CDR3 has 15 residues. Per the germline V gene, CDR1 is SQVTM and CDR2 is ANQGSEA. The V gene lost 2 bases and the J gene lost 3 bases, with 15 bases spanning the gap. The CDR3 is CSVEKAEGRTDTQYF. In DNA form, the CDR3 reads TGCAGCGTTGAAAAGGCGGAGGGGCGGACAGATACGCAGTATTTT.

This clone has just a few counts. V and J are TRBV30 and TRBJ2-5; no reliable D call. The germline V and J ends were trimmed by 3 bases and 3 bases, with 8 bases remaining between them. Germline V gene lookup returns CDR1 GTSNPN and CDR2 SVGIG (reference sequence). This CDR3 is built from 12 residues. The CDR3 sequence is CAWSHSEETQYF. The CDR3 DNA sequence: TGTGCCTGGAGCCACAGTGAAGAGACCCAGTACTTC.

The CDR3 sequence is CASSAGQANQETQYF. In DNA, the CDR3 is TGTGCCAGCAGCGCGGGACAGGCGAACCAAGAGACCCAGTACTTC. V and J are TRBV7-2 and TRBJ2-5, with 8 bases matching TRBD1. V trimming: 5 bases; J trimming: 0 bases; junction bases outside the gene matches: 5. Germline V gene lookup returns CDR1 SGHTA and CDR2 FQGNSA. The CDR3 contains 15 residues.

The rearrangement uses TRBV11-2 and TRBJ2-1, with D tentatively TRBD1 (6 bases). The CDR3 length is 15 residues. Per germline, CDR1 SGHAT and CDR2 FQNNGV. V lost 5 bases, J lost 4 bases, and 15 bases lay in between. CDR3 nucleotides: TGTGCCAGCAGCATACAGGGCCCCCGGTACAATGAGCAGTTCTTC. It translates to CASSIQGPRYNEQFF.

V gene TRBV6-5 combines with J gene TRBJ2-3; a possible D gene is TRBD1 (6 bases). Germline-derived CDR1 and CDR2 are MNHEY and SVGAGI. This CDR3 is built from 16 residues. With 0 bases removed from V and 1 base from J, the gap between germline ends came to 11 bases. The CDR3 DNA reads TGTGCCAGCAGTTACTCGGTGGACAGAGGCACAGATACGCAGTATTTT. It codes for CASSYSVDRGTDTQYF.

The V and J genes are TRBV18 and TRBJ1-3; TRBD1 might be the D (5 bases). The germline gives CDR1 KGHSH, CDR2 LQKENI. The CDR3 is 15 amino acids. The V gene lost 4 bases and the J gene lost 4 bases, with 14 bases spanning the gap. CDR3 in amino acids: CASSRTEGSGNTIYF. DNA for the CDR3: TGTGCCAGCTCACGGACGGAGGGGTCCGGAAACACCATATATTTT.

In its sample, this clone was seen a few times. The chain links TRBV5-1 to TRBJ1-4; D not certain. V lost 4 bases, J lost 0 bases, and 10 bases lay in between. The CDR3 is 15 amino acids. Germline-derived CDR1 and CDR2 are SGHRS and YFSETQ. CDR3 coding DNA: TGCGCCAGCAGCGTATCCGTTGCAACTAATGAAAAACTGTTTTTT. It codes for CASSVSVATNEKLFF.

Regarding this clone: Other DNA sequences from this sample encode an identical CDR3 as well. The chain carries TRBV25-1 and TRBJ2-3, with D unclear. In germline, CDR1 is MGHDK, CDR2 SYGVNS. There are 12 residues in the CDR3. Trimming took 4 bases from V and 0 from J, leaving 2 bases between them. This CDR3 reads CASSGSTDTQYF. CDR3 nucleotides: TGTGCCAGCAGTGGGAGCACAGATACGCAGTATTTT.